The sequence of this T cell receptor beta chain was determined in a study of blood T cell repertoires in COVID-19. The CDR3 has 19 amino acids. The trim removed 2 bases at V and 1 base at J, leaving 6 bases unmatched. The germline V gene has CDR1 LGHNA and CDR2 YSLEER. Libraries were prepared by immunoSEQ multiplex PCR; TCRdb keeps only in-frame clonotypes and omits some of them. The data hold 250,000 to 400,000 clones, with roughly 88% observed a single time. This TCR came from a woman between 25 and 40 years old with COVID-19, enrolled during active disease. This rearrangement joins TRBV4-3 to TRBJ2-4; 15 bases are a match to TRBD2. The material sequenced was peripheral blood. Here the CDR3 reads CASSQLAGTSGGAKNIQYF. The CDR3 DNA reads TGCGCCAGCAGCCAATTGGCGGGGACTAGCGGGGGGGCCAAAAACATTCAGTACTTC.